This TCR beta chain was retrieved from a study of T cells after yellow fever vaccination. TCRdb ran MiXCR on the 5' RACE reads and lists one entry per CDR3 protein. Here the sample spans approximately 580,000 distinct CDR3 sequences, around a sixth being singletons. There are 17 residues in the CDR3. With 7 bases removed from V and 2 bases from J, the gap between germline ends came to 24 bases. V and J are TRBV12-3 or TRBV12-4 and TRBJ2-7; weak D call: TRBD2 (7 bases). Source: PBMCs, taken 5 to 6 days after the first yellow fever vaccination. This clonotype was obtained from a man younger than 35 who received the YFV17D yellow fever vaccine. The CDR3 nucleotides read TGTGCCAGCATGCGCGCCGGAGGGGGGGGCGTCGCCTACGAGCAGTACTTC. Its protein product is CASMRAGGGGVAYEQYF.